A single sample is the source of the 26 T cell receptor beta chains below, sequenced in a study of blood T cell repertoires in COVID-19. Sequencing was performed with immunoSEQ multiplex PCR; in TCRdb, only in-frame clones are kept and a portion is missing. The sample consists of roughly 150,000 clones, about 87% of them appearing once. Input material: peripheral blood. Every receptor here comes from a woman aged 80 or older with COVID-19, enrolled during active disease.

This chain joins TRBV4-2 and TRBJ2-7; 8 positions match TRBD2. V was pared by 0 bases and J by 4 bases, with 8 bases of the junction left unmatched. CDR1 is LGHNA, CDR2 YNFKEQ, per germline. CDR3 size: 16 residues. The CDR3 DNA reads TGTGCCAGCAGCCAAGATCTCAGCGGGAGTAGGTACGAGCAGTACTTC. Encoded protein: CASSQDLSGSRYEQYF.

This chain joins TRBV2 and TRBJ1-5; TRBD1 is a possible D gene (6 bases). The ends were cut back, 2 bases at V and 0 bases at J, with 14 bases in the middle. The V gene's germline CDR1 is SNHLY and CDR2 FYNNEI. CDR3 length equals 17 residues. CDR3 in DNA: TGTGCCAGCAGTGAATCGTCAGGGGCTAATAGCAATCAGCCCCAGCATTTT. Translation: CASSESSGANSNQPQHF. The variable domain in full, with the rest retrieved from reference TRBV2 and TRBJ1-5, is EPEVTQTPSHQVTQMGQEVILRCVPISNHLYFYWYRQILGQKVEFLVSFYNNEISEKSEIFDDQFSVERPDGSNFTLKIRSTKLEDSAMYFCASSESSGANSNQPQHFGDGTRLSIL.

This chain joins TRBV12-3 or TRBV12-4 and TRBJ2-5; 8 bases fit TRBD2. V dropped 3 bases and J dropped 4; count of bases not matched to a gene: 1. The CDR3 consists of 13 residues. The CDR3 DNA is TGTGCCAGCAGTTTCACTAGCGGAGAGACCCAGTACTTC. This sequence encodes CASSFTSGETQYF.

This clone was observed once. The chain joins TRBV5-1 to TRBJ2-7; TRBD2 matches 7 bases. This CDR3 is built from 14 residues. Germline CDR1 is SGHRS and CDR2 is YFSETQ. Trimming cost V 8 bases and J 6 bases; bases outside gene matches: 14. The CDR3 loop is CASNSGPLGGEQYF. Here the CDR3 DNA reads TGCGCCAGTAATAGCGGGCCCCTGGGGGGCGAGCAGTACTTC.

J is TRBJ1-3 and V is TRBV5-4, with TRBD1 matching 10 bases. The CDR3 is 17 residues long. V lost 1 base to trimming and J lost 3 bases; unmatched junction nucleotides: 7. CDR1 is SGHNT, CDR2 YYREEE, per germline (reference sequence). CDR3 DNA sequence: TGTGCCAGCAGCTTGACCTCCGGGACAGGGGTTGGAAACACCATATATTTT. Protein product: CASSLTSGTGVGNTIYF.

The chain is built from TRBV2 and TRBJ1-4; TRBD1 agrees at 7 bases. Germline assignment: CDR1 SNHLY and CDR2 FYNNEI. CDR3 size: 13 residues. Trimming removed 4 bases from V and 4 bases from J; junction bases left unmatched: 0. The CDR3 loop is CASSGDSNEKLFF. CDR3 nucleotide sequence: TGTGCCAGCAGTGGGGACAGTAATGAAAAACTGTTTTTT. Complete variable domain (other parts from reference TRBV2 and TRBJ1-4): EPEVTQTPSHQVTQMGQEVILRCVPISNHLYFYWYRQILGQKVEFLVSFYNNEISEKSEIFDDQFSVERPDGSNFTLKIRSTKLEDSAMYFCASSGDSNEKLFFGSGTQLSVL.

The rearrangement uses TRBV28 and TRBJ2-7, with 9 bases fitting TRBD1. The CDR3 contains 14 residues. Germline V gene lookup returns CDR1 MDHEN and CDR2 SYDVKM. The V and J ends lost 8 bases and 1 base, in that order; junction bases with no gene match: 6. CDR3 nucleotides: TGTGCCAGCCTCCGGGACAGGGCATCCTACGAGCAGTACTTC. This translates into CASLRDRASYEQYF. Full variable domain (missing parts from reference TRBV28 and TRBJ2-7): DVKVTQSSRYLVKRTGEKVFLECVQDMDHENMFWYRQDPGLGLRLIYFSYDVKMKEKGDIPEGYSVSREKKERFSLILESASTNQTSMYLCASLRDRASYEQYFGPGTRLTVT.

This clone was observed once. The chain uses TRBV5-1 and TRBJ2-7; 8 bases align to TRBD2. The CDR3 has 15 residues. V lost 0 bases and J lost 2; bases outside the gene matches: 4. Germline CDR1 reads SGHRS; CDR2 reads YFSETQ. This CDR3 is CASSLGGGRTYEQYF. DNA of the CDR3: TGCGCCAGCAGCTTGGGAGGCGGGAGGACCTACGAGCAGTACTTC.

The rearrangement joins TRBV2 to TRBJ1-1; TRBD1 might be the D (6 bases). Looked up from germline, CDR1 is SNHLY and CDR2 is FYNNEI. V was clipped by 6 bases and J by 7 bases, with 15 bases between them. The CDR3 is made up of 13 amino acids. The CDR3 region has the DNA TGTGCCAGCAGCCGATACAGGGAAGGTGAAGCTTTCTTT. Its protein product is CASSRYREGEAFF.

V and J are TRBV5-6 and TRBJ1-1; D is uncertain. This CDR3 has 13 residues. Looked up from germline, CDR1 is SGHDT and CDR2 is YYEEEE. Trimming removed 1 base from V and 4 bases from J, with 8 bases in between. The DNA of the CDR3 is TGTGCCAGCAGCTTGCGGGGTTCCACTGAAGCTTTCTTT. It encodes CASSLRGSTEAFF.

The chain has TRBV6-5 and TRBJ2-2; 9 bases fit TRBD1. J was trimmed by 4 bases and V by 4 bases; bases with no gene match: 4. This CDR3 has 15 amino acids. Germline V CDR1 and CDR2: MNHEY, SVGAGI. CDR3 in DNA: TGTGCCAGCAGTTTTCGGGACAGGGTCACCGGGGAGCTGTTTTTT. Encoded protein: CASSFRDRVTGELFF.

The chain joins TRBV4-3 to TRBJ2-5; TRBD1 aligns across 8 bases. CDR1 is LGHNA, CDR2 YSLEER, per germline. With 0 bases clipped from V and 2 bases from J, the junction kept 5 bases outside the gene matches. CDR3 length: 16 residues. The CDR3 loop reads CASSQDRTGMQETQYF. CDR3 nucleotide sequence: TGCGCCAGCAGCCAAGATCGGACAGGGATGCAAGAGACCCAGTACTTC.

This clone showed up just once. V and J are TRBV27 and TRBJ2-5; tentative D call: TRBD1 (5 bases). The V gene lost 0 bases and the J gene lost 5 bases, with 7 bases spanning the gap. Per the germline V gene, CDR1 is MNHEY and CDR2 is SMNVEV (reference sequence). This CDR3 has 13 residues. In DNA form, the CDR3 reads TGTGCCAGCAGTTTATCTAGGGGCGAGACCCAGTACTTC. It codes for CASSLSRGETQYF.

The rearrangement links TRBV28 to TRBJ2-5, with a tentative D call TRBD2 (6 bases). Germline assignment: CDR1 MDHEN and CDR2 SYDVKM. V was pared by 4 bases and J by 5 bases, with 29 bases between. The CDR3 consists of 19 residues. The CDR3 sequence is CASSSTPPGPRGVAETQYF. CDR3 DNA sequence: TGTGCCAGCAGTTCGACTCCCCCGGGACCGCGCGGGGTAGCCGAGACCCAGTACTTC.

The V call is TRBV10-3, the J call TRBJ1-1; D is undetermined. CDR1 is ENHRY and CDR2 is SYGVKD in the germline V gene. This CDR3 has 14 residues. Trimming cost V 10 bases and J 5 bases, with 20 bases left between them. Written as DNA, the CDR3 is TGTGCCACCGCAAATAAGGAGGCTGTAACTGAAGCTTTCTTT. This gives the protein CATANKEAVTEAFF.

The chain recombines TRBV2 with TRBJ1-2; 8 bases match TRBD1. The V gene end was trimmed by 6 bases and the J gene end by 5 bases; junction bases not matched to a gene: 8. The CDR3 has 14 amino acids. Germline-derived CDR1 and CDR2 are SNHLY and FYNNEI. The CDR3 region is CASRDADRGYGYTF. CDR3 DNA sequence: TGTGCCAGCAGGGACGCCGACAGGGGTTATGGCTACACCTTC.

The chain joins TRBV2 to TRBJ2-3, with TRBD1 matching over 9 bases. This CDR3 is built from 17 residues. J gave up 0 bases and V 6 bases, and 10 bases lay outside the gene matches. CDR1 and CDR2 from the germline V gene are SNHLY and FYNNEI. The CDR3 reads CASSRDRVLSSTDTQYF. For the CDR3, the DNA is TGTGCCAGCAGCCGGGACAGGGTACTATCTAGCACAGATACGCAGTATTTT.

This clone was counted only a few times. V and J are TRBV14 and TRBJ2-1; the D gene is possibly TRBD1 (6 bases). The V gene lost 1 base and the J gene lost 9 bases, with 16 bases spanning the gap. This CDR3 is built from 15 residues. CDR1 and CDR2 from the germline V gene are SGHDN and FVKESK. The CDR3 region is CASSQVAWGRGEQFF. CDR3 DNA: TGTGCCAGCAGCCAAGTGGCGTGGGGGCGAGGTGAGCAGTTCTTC. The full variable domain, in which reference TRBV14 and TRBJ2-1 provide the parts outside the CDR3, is EAGVTQFPSHSVIEKGQTVTLRCDPISGHDNLYWYRRVMGKEIKFLLHFVKESKQDESGMPNNRFLAERTGGTYSTLKVQPAELEDSGVYFCASSQVAWGRGEQFFGPGTRLTVL.

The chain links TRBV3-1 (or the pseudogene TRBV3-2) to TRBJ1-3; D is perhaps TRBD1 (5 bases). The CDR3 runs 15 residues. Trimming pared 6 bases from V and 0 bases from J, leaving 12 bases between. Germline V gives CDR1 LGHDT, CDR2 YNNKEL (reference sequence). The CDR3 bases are TGTGCCAGCAGTCATGGGGCGGACTCTGGAAACACCATATATTTT. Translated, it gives CASSHGADSGNTIYF.

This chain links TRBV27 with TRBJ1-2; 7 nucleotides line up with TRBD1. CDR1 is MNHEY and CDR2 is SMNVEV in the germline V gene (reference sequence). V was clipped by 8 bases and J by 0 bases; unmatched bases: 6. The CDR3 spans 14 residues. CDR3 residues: CASGLGTANYGYTF. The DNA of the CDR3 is TGTGCCAGCGGGCTCGGGACAGCTAACTATGGCTACACCTTC.

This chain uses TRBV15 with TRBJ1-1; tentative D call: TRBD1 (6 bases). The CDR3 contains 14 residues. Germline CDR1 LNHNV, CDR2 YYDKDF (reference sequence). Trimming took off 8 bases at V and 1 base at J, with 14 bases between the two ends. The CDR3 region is CATFNLQGNTEAFF. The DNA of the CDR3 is TGTGCCACCTTCAACCTACAGGGGAACACTGAAGCTTTCTTT.

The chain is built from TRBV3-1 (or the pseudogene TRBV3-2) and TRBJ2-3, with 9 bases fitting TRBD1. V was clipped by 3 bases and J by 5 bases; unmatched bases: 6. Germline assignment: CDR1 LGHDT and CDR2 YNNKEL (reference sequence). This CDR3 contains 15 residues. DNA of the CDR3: TGTGCCAGCAGCCAGAGGACAGGGGTTAAAGATACGCAGTATTTT. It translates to CASSQRTGVKDTQYF.

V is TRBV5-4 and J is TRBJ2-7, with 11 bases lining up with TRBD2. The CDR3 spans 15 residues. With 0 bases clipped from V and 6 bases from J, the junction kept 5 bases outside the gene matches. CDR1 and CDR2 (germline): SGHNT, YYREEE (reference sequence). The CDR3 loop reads CASSLDPLAGAEQYF. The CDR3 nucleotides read TGTGCCAGCAGCTTGGATCCACTAGCGGGAGCCGAGCAGTACTTC.

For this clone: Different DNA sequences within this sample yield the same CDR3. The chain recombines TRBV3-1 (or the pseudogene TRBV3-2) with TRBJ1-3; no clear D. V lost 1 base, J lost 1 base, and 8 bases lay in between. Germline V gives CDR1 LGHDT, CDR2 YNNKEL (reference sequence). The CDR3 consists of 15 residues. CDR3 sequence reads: CASSQGILSGNTIYF. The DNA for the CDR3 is TGTGCCAGCAGCCAAGGAATACTGTCTGGAAACACCATATATTTT.

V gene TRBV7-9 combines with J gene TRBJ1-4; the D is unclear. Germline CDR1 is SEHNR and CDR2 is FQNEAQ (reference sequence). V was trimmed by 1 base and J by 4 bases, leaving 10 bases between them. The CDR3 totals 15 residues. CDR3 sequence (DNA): TGTGCCAGCAGCTTAGACGGCGGCCTTAATGAAAAACTGTTTTTT. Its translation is CASSLDGGLNEKLFF. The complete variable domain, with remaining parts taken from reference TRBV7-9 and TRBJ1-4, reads DTGVSQNPRHKITKRGQNVTFRCDPISEHNRLYWYRQTLGQGPEFLTYFQNEAQLEKSRLLSDRFSAERPKGSFSTLEIQRTEQGDSAMYLCASSLDGGLNEKLFFGSGTQLSVL.

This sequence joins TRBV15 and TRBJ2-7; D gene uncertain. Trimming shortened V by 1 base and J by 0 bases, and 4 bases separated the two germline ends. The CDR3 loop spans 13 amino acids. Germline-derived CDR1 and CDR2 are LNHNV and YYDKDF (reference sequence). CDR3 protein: CATSRVDSYEQYF. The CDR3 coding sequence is TGTGCCACCAGCAGAGTAGACTCCTACGAGCAGTACTTC.